The 24 T cell receptor beta chains presented below share a single source sample, sequenced in a study of vaccination effects on CD4 cells after COVID-19. The assay was immunoSEQ multiplex PCR, and TCRdb's table has in-frame clones only and misses some. Among around 45,000 clones listed, 75% to 80% were seen once. Antigens for these TCRs are unknown. CD4+ T cells were isolated after around ten days of culture. The specimen comprised CD4+ T cells from PBMCs cultured without peptide, sampled before COVID-19 vaccination. These receptors were collected from a human donor who had a prior SARS-CoV-2 infection.

The rearrangement joins TRBV7-6 to TRBJ1-1; 7 nucleotides match TRBD1. Germline V gene data show CDR1 as SGHVS and CDR2 as FNYEAQ. The CDR3 is 15 amino acids. J gave up 5 bases and V 5 bases, and 11 bases lay outside the gene matches. The CDR3 bases are TGTGCCAGCAGCCAGGATTTTCGGACAGGTACTGAAGCTTTCTTT. It yields the protein CASSQDFRTGTEAFF.

The sample holds a few counts of this clone. The chain has TRBV9 and TRBJ2-3; no definite D call. Trimming removed 1 base from V and 0 bases from J, with 12 bases in between. The CDR3 totals 16 residues. Looked up from germline, CDR1 is SGDLS and CDR2 is YYNGEE. CDR3 sequence reads: CASSVRPASSTDTQYF. The CDR3 DNA follows: TGTGCCAGCAGCGTACGACCAGCCTCTAGCACAGATACGCAGTATTTT.

The chain is built from TRBV10-3 and TRBJ1-6, with D hard to call. The CDR3 totals 15 residues. The germline gives CDR1 ENHRY, CDR2 SYGVKD. V shed 0 bases and J shed 6 bases, with 9 bases lying between them. The chain's CDR3 is CAISESDGGNSPLHF. DNA of the CDR3: TGTGCCATCAGTGAGTCGGACGGAGGTAATTCACCCCTCCACTTT.

This chain links TRBV11-2 with TRBJ2-5; D is possibly TRBD1 (6 bases). Trimming removed 2 bases from V and 5 bases from J, with 15 bases in between. Germline V lookup: CDR1 SGHAT, CDR2 FQNNGV. The CDR3 contains 15 residues. In DNA form, the CDR3 reads TGTGCCAGCAGCTTAAACAGGGTATATGTTGAGACCCAGTACTTC. It is translated as CASSLNRVYVETQYF.

This chain uses TRBV5-1 with TRBJ1-2; 11 bases agree with TRBD1. This CDR3 contains 14 residues. The junction had 6 bases not matched to a gene; V was cut back by 3 bases and J by 8 bases. Germline lookup yields CDR1 SGHRS and CDR2 YFSETQ. The CDR3 loop reads CASSSDGTGGGYTF. The CDR3 DNA reads TGCGCCAGCAGCTCGGACGGGACAGGGGGGGGCTACACCTTC.

This clone was recorded only once. The V and J genes are TRBV11-2 and TRBJ1-1; 7 nucleotides line up with TRBD1. The CDR3 loop spans 15 amino acids. Germline V gene sequence: CDR1 SGHAT, CDR2 FQNNGV. After removal of 6 bases from V and 10 bases from J, the junction contained 17 bases not matched to a gene. CDR3 region: CASSTGGQQGGGAFF. In DNA, the CDR3 is TGTGCCAGCAGTACGGGGGGACAGCAAGGAGGTGGAGCTTTCTTT.

This rearrangement joins TRBV7-9 to TRBJ1-2, with 8 bases aligning to TRBD1. The CDR3 sequence is 15 residues long. The ends lost 0 bases at V and 4 bases at J; junction bases unmatched: 4. Germline CDR1 reads SEHNR; CDR2 reads FQNEAQ (reference sequence). CDR3 in amino acids: CASSLARQGIYGYTF. The CDR3 region has the DNA TGTGCCAGCAGCTTAGCGCGACAGGGGATCTATGGCTACACCTTC.

V and J are TRBV15 and TRBJ2-1, with 11 bases matching TRBD1. Germline V gene lookup returns CDR1 LNHNV and CDR2 YYDKDF (reference sequence). The CDR3 covers 15 residues. Losses at the gene ends were 0 bases for V and 16 bases for J; bases not matched to a gene: 11. The CDR3 DNA sequence: TGTGCCACCAGCAGAGATAGGTTCCGGACAGGGGGCTATTTCTTC. This translates into CATSRDRFRTGGYFF.

This chain joins TRBV5-8 and TRBJ2-1; D tentatively reads TRBD1 or TRBD2 (5 bases each). There are 13 residues in the CDR3. The germline V gene has CDR1 SGHTS and CDR2 YDEGEE. The ends were cut back, 7 bases at V and 2 bases at J, with 10 bases in the middle. CDR3 sequence reads: CASLSGPYNEQFF. CDR3 in DNA: TGTGCCAGCCTATCGGGGCCCTACAATGAGCAGTTCTTC.

The genes are TRBV5-4 and TRBJ2-2; TRBD1 aligns across 7 bases. After removal of 4 bases from V and 1 base from J, the junction contained 10 bases not matched to a gene. Germline CDR1 is SGHNT and CDR2 is YYREEE (reference sequence). This CDR3 comprises 17 residues. The CDR3 is CASSPRDSVLNTGELFF. The DNA of the CDR3 is TGTGCCAGCAGCCCCCGGGACAGCGTTTTGAACACCGGGGAGCTGTTTTTT.

This clone was counted once. This CDR3 reads CASSYSGSSYNEQFF. The CDR3 bases are TGTGCCAGCAGTTACTCGGGGAGCTCCTACAATGAGCAGTTCTTC. The chain joins TRBV6-5 to TRBJ2-1, with a weak D call TRBD2 (5 bases). Germline CDR1 is MNHEY and CDR2 is SVGAGI. V lost 0 bases to trimming and J lost 0 bases, with 6 bases between them. The CDR3 consists of 15 residues.

The CDR3 spells CASNQFASGTADTQYF. CDR3 nucleotides: TGTGCCAGCAATCAGTTTGCTAGCGGGACGGCAGATACGCAGTATTTT. This chain links TRBV27 with TRBJ2-3; 9 nucleotides align to TRBD2. The CDR3 extends over 16 amino acids. Trimming cost V 7 bases and J 4 bases; bases outside gene matches: 12. Germline V lookup: CDR1 MNHEY, CDR2 SMNVEV (reference sequence).

The V call is TRBV7-6, the J call TRBJ2-1, with 11 bases lining up with TRBD2. With V trimmed by 5 bases and J by 9 bases, 9 bases remained unmatched. Germline CDR1 and CDR2: SGHVS and FNYEAQ. The CDR3 covers 15 residues. The CDR3: CASSRSGGAYPEQFF. The CDR3 coding sequence is TGTGCCAGCAGCCGTAGCGGGGGGGCCTATCCTGAGCAGTTCTTC.

Here the CDR3 DNA reads TGTGCCAGCAGCTTAGAGGGGACTACCATTCAGTACTTC. It yields the protein CASSLEGTTIQYF. The rearrangement links TRBV11-3 to TRBJ2-4; 7 bases match TRBD2. This CDR3 contains 13 residues. In germline, CDR1 is SGHNT, CDR2 YENEEA. Trimming at V came to 0 bases and at J to 9 bases, leaving 2 bases not matched to a gene.

The V call is TRBV20-1, the J call TRBJ1-4; no clear D. Germline-derived CDR1 and CDR2 are DFQATT and SNEGSKA (reference sequence). Trimming removed 3 bases from V and 7 bases from J, with 18 bases in between. The length of the CDR3 is 15 residues. DNA of the CDR3: TGCAGTGCTAGTCAGCCTCGATTATCGGGTGAAAAACTGTTTTTT. Its protein is CSASQPRLSGEKLFF.

V and J are TRBV12-3 or TRBV12-4 and TRBJ1-1; D is ambiguous. V was clipped by 6 bases and J by 3 bases, with 11 bases between them. CDR3 length: 13 residues. The CDR3 DNA is TGTGCCAGCAGCCCTCAGGACGACACTGAAGCTTTCTTT. It translates to CASSPQDDTEAFF.

The J gene is TRBJ1-6, the V gene TRBV5-6, with a tentative D call TRBD1 (6 bases). Trimming took 0 bases from V and 10 from J, leaving 11 bases between them. The germline V gene encodes CDR1 SGHDT and CDR2 YYEEEE. The CDR3 totals 14 residues. CDR3 protein: CASSLDRAHSPLHF. CDR3 sequence (DNA): TGTGCCAGCAGCTTGGACAGGGCGCACTCACCCCTCCACTTT.

V gene TRBV20-1 combines with J gene TRBJ1-2; 7 bases are a match to TRBD1. The V and J ends lost 3 bases and 5 bases, in that order; junction bases with no gene match: 9. CDR3 length: 14 amino acids. CDR1 is DFQATT, CDR2 SNEGSKA, per germline (reference sequence). The CDR3, as DNA: TGCAGTGCTAGTCAGGTGACAGGGCCTTATGGCTACACCTTC. Translating gives CSASQVTGPYGYTF.

The rearrangement links TRBV2 to TRBJ1-5; no firm D call. V shed 2 bases and J shed 4 bases, with 12 bases lying between them. Germline assignment: CDR1 SNHLY and CDR2 FYNNEI. There are 15 residues in the CDR3. CDR3 amino acids: CASSESVWRNQPQHF. Written as DNA, the CDR3 is TGTGCCAGCAGTGAATCCGTATGGAGGAATCAGCCCCAGCATTTT. The entire variable domain, with the rest obtained from reference TRBV2 and TRBJ1-5, is as follows: EPEVTQTPSHQVTQMGQEVILRCVPISNHLYFYWYRQILGQKVEFLVSFYNNEISEKSEIFDDQFSVERPDGSNFTLKIRSTKLEDSAMYFCASSESVWRNQPQHFGDGTRLSIL.

The genes are TRBV5-4 and TRBJ2-3, with 9 positions matching TRBD2. The germline gives CDR1 SGHNT, CDR2 YYREEE (reference sequence). This CDR3 contains 17 residues. V lost 0 bases and J lost 1; bases outside the gene matches: 6. The CDR3 region has the DNA TGTGCCAGCAGCTTGGCCTCCGGCGGGGGGGGCACAGATACGCAGTATTTT. Protein product: CASSLASGGGGTDTQYF.

This clone was counted a few times. The chain has TRBV2 and TRBJ2-7; perhaps TRBD2 as D (6 bases). This CDR3 comprises 16 residues. Germline V CDR1 and CDR2: SNHLY, FYNNEI. Trimming removed 1 base from V and 4 bases from J, with 17 bases in between. CDR3 coding DNA: TGTGCCAGCAGTGAAGACAGACTAGGACTCGGTTACGAGCAGTACTTC. Protein: CASSEDRLGLGYEQYF.

The chain has TRBV6-6 and TRBJ2-1; no firm D call. The V end lost 2 bases, the J end lost 4 bases, and 6 bases lay between the germline ends. The CDR3 consists of 13 residues. Per the germline V gene, CDR1 is MNHNY and CDR2 is SVGAGI (reference sequence). The CDR3 region is CASSYRPYNEQFF. Here the CDR3 DNA reads TGTGCCAGCAGTTACCGTCCGTACAATGAGCAGTTCTTC.

The chain combines TRBV5-1 with TRBJ2-2; D possibly uses TRBD1 or TRBD2 (5 bases each). V gave up 2 bases and J gave up 0 bases, with 14 bases separating them. Germline lookup yields CDR1 SGHRS and CDR2 YFSETQ. The CDR3 is 17 amino acids. Written as DNA, the CDR3 is TGCGCCAGCAGCTTTGGGACCAACATCGCGAACACCGGGGAGCTGTTTTTT. Translating gives CASSFGTNIANTGELFF.

J is TRBJ2-2 and V is TRBV25-1; D remains unclear. Germline loops: CDR1 MGHDK, CDR2 SYGVNS. Trimming removed 1 base at V and 2 bases at J, with 8 bases between. The CDR3 has 15 amino acids. CDR3 in amino acids: CASSELSGNTGELFF. The CDR3, as DNA: TGTGCCAGCAGTGAATTGTCTGGAAACACCGGGGAGCTGTTTTTT.